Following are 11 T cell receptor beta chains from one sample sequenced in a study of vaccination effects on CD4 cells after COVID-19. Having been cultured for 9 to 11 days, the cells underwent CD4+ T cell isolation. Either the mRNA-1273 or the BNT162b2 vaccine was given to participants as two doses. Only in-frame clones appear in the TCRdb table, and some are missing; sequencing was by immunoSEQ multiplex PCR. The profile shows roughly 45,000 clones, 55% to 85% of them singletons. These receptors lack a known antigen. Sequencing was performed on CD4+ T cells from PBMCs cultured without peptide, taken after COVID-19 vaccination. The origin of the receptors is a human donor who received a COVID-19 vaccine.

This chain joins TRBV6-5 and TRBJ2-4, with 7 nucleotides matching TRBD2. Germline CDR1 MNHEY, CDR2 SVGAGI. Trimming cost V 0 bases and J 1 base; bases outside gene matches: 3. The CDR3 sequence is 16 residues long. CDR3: CASSYSTSAAKNIQYF. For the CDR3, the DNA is TGTGCCAGCAGTTACTCTACTAGCGCGGCCAAAAACATTCAGTACTTC.

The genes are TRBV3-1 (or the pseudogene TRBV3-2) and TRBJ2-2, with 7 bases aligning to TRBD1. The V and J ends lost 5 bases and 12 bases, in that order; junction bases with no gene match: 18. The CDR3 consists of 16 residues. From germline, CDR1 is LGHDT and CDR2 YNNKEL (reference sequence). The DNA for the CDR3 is TGTGCCAGCAGCGCCTTCGGGGCCGGACAGGATATGAAGCTGTTTTTT. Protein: CASSAFGAGQDMKLFF.

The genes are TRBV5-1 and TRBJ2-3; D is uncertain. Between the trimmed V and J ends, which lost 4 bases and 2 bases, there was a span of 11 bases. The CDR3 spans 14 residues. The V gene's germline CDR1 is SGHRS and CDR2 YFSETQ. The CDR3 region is CASSIGPTTDTQYF. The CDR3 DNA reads TGCGCCAGCAGCATCGGACCCACCACAGATACGCAGTATTTT.

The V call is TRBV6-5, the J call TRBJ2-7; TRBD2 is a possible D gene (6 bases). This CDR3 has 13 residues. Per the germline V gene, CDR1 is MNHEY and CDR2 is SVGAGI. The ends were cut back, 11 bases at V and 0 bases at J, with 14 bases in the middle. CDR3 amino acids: CACSGVSSYEQYF. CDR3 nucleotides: TGTGCCTGCTCGGGGGTAAGCTCCTACGAGCAGTACTTC.

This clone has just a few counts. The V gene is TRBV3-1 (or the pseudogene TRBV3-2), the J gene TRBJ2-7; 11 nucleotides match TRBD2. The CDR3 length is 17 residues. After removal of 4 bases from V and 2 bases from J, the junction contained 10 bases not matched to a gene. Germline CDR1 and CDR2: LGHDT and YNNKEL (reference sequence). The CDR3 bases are TGTGCCAGCAGCCGTACTAGCGGGAGCGCAATTGCCTACGAGCAGTACTTC. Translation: CASSRTSGSAIAYEQYF.

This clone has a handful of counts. In nucleotides, the CDR3 is TGCGCCAGCAGCTCCGGGATAGGGAATAACTATGGCTACACCTTC. Translation gives CASSSGIGNNYGYTF. The V and J genes are TRBV5-1 and TRBJ1-2; unclear D gene. Trimming cost V 3 bases and J 1 base, with 13 bases left between them. CDR3 length equals 15 residues. Looked up from germline, CDR1 is SGHRS and CDR2 is YFSETQ.

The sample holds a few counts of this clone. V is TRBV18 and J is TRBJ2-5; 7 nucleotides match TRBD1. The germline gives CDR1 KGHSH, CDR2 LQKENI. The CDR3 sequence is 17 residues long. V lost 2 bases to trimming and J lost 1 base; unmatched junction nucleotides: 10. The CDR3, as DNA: TGTGCCAGCTCACCAGCAAGGACAGGTGTCATCCAAGAGACCCAGTACTTC. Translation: CASSPARTGVIQETQYF.

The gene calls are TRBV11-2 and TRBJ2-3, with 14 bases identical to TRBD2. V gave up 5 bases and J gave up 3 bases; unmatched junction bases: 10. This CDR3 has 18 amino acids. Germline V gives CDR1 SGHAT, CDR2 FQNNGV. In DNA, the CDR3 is TGTGCCAGCAGCCCCAATCCCCGACTAGCGGGGGGGACAGATACGCAGTATTTT. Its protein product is CASSPNPRLAGGTDTQYF.

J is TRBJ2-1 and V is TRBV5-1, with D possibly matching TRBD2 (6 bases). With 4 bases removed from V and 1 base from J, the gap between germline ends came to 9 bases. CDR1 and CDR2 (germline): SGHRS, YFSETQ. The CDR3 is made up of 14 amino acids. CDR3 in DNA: TGCGCCAGCAGCCCCGGGGGTTCCTACAATGAGCAGTTCTTC. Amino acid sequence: CASSPGGSYNEQFF.

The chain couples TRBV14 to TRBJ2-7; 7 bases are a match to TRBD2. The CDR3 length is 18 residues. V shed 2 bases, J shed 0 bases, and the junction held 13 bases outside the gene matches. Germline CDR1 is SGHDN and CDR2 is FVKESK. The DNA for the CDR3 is TGTGCCAGCAGCCAATTCTCCTACCGGGCTAGCGGCTCCTACGAGCAGTACTTC. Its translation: CASSQFSYRASGSYEQYF.

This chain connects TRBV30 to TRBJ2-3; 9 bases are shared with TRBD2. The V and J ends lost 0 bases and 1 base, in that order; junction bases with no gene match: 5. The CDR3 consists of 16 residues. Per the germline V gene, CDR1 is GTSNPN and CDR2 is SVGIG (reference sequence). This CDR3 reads CAWSVGGLARTDTQYF. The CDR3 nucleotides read TGTGCCTGGAGTGTAGGGGGACTAGCCCGCACAGATACGCAGTATTTT.